This T cell receptor beta chain is from a study of blood T cell repertoires in COVID-19. Background on the study: Both acute and convalescent COVID-19 samples were obtained from the United States, Italy and Spain. The analysed material was cDNA or gDNA that came from T cells, B-cell-depleted T cells, or PBMCs.

V was clipped by 0 bases and J by 1 base; unmatched bases: 0. The CDR3 totals 15 residues. Germline CDR1 and CDR2: SGHRS and YFSETQ. In the source study's methods: The assay estimated nucleated cells by amplifying reference gene primers. Here immunoSEQ multiplex PCR was the method, and the copy in TCRdb shows in-frame clones only, minus some. The DNA gave D and trimming, while V, J and clone size come from that table. The sample consists of 5,500 to 7,500 clones, 89% of them appearing once. The sequence derives from a human donor in a cohort sampled during active COVID-19. The donor label of this sample is uncertain. Sequencing was performed on peripheral blood. The rearrangement uses TRBV5-1 and TRBJ2-1; 8 bases line up with TRBD1. This chain's CDR3 is CASSLGQGSYNEQFF. The CDR3 DNA is TGCGCCAGCAGCTTGGGACAGGGGTCCTACAATGAGCAGTTCTTC. Filled out from reference TRBV5-1 and TRBJ2-1, the complete variable domain reads KAGVTQTPRYLIKTRGQQVTLSCSPISGHRSVSWYQQTPGQGLQFLFEYFSETQRNKGNFPGRFSGRQFSNSRSEMNVSTLELGDSALYLCASSLGQGSYNEQFFGPGTRLTVL.